This T cell receptor (beta chain) was captured in a study of T cells after yellow fever vaccination. Study background: It was SMART-Seq v4 Ultra Low Input that prepared the fractions with low cell numbers.

A few counts support this clonotype. As yet, its antigen is unknown. General observations from the study: Researchers noted that a small share of clonotypes showed up in both CD4 and CD8 compartments.

Via MiXCR, TCRdb re-called the 5' RACE reads, giving one row per CDR3 protein. The table shows about 500,000 distinct CDR3 sequences, with around a sixth occurring only once. The CDR3 has 15 residues. The V gene end was trimmed by 1 base and the J gene end by 4 bases; junction bases not matched to a gene: 9. Germline V gives CDR1 DFQATT, CDR2 SNEGSKA (reference sequence). The sequence came from a man aged 18 to 30 who received the YFV17D yellow fever vaccine. Sequencing was performed on PBMCs, taken 4 to 6 days after the first yellow fever vaccination. This chain uses TRBV20-1 with TRBJ2-5, with TRBD1 matching 7 bases. The CDR3 loop reads CSARVWGTAVETQYF. Written as DNA, the CDR3 is TGCAGTGCTAGAGTATGGGGGACAGCCGTAGAGACCCAGTACTTC.